A selection of T cell receptor beta chains follows, all from one sample in a study of identical twins. MiXCR, applied by TCRdb to the 5' RACE reads, yields one record per CDR3 protein. Of roughly 720,000 distinct CDR3 sequences in the sample, around a sixth are singletons; the top ten hold about 12%. Another study also made use of these data, one on T cells expressing NK-cell markers.

Sequencing used PBMCs. Receptor source: a woman between 18 and 30 years old in good health. CDR3s include the opening cysteine and the closing phenylalanine or tryptophan. Each record gives: clone size, J gene, V gene, D gene, CDR3 DNA, CDR3 protein. The D gene is left open where the match is weak. Some rows mark clone size as missing; the rest say once, few, many or name a class of expanded clone.

size: -
J: TRBJ2-3
V: TRBV14
D: -
DNA: TGTGCCAGCAGCCAAGAGGGGGCAGGAGATACGCAGTATTTT
CDR3: CASSQEGAGDTQYF

size: many
J: TRBJ2-3
V: TRBV6-2/TRBV6-3
D: TRBD1
DNA: TGTGCCAGCAGTTACTCAGAAACAGGGGCGCAGTATTTT
CDR3: CASSYSETGAQYF

size: -
J: TRBJ2-1
V: TRBV5-1
D: -
DNA: TGCGCCAGCAGCGGCAGGGCTGCGGGCGGCGGTGAGCAGTTCTTC
CDR3: CASSGRAAGGGEQFF

size: few
J: TRBJ2-3
V: TRBV20-1
D: -
DNA: TGCAGTGCTAGAGATGGACGGTATACGCAGTATTTT
CDR3: CSARDGRYTQYF

size: once
J: TRBJ1-1
V: TRBV16
D: -
DNA: TGTGCCAGCAGCCCACTTGTGGGGACGGAAGCTTTCTTT
CDR3: CASSPLVGTEAFF

size: many
J: TRBJ2-7
V: TRBV20-1
D: TRBD2
DNA: TGCAGCGTAGGGGGTAGCGGGGGGGCCAAGAGCTCCTACGAGCAGTACTTC
CDR3: CSVGGSGGAKSSYEQYF

size: -
J: TRBJ2-3
V: TRBV5-1
D: -
DNA: TGCGCCAGCAGCTTGGCGCGGGGGCGATTCACAGATACGCAGTATTTT
CDR3: CASSLARGRFTDTQYF

size: few
J: TRBJ2-3
V: TRBV6-1
D: -
DNA: TGTGCCAGCTCCCCCCCCGGGACTCTTTTCCAAAAGACAGATACGCAGTATTTT
CDR3: CASSPPGTLFQKTDTQYF

size: -
J: TRBJ2-1
V: TRBV20-1
D: TRBD2
DNA: TGCAGTCCAGGACCAGCGGGATACAATGAGCAGTTCTTC
CDR3: CSPGPAGYNEQFF

size: few
J: TRBJ2-6
V: TRBV7-9
D: -
DNA: TGTGCCAGCAGCTATCGGACGGGTGGGGCCAACGTCCTGACTTTC
CDR3: CASSYRTGGANVLTF

size: -
J: TRBJ2-1
V: TRBV12-3/TRBV12-4
D: -
DNA: TGTGCCAGCAGTTTCAGCCTTGAGCAGTTCTTC
CDR3: CASSFSLEQFF

size: many
J: TRBJ1-1
V: TRBV12-3/TRBV12-4
D: -
DNA: TGTGCCAGCAGTTTAGTTTCCACTGAAGCTTTCTTT
CDR3: CASSLVSTEAFF

size: -
J: TRBJ1-1
V: TRBV18
D: -
DNA: TGTGCCAGCTCACCAGACAGGTTGAACACTGAAGCTTTCTTT
CDR3: CASSPDRLNTEAFF

size: many
J: TRBJ2-6
V: TRBV5-1
D: -
DNA: TGCGCCAGCAGCTTGGACAGGATTTCCTCTGGGGCCAACGTCCTGACTTTC
CDR3: CASSLDRISSGANVLTF

size: -
J: TRBJ1-1
V: TRBV20-1
D: -
DNA: TGCAGTGCGCAGACAAATTACTTAGTGAACACTGAAGCTTTCTTT
CDR3: CSAQTNYLVNTEAFF

size: few
J: TRBJ2-3
V: TRBV6-5
D: -
DNA: TGTGCCAGCAGTTACTCAGGCAGGATTACAGATACGCAGTATTTT
CDR3: CASSYSGRITDTQYF

size: few
J: TRBJ1-2
V: TRBV6-5
D: -
DNA: TGTGCCAGCAGTTACGGTCAGGGTCGGGACTATGGCTACACCTTC
CDR3: CASSYGQGRDYGYTF

size: many
J: TRBJ1-5
V: TRBV12-3/TRBV12-4
D: TRBD1
DNA: TGTGCCAGCAGTTTAGCCGGACAGGATCAGCCCCAGCATTTT
CDR3: CASSLAGQDQPQHF

size: few
J: TRBJ2-7
V: TRBV10-1
D: -
DNA: TGCGCCAGCAGTGAAAACTCAATTTACGAGCAGTACTTC
CDR3: CASSENSIYEQYF

size: -
J: TRBJ2-2
V: TRBV27
D: -
DNA: TGTGCCAGCAGTTTATTTATACAGGCCGGGGAGCTGTTTTTT
CDR3: CASSLFIQAGELFF

size: few
J: TRBJ2-1
V: TRBV29-1
D: TRBD2
DNA: TGCAGCGTCGTAGCGGGGGAGTCCTACAATGAGCAGTTCTTC
CDR3: CSVVAGESYNEQFF

size: few
J: TRBJ2-7
V: TRBV6-1
D: TRBD1
DNA: TGTGCCAGCAGTCCCTTTAAACAGGGGGTCTACGAGCAGTACTTC
CDR3: CASSPFKQGVYEQYF

size: few
J: TRBJ1-1
V: TRBV29-1
D: TRBD1
DNA: TGCAGCGTTGATAAGGGGGCGATTATGAACACTGAAGCTTTCTTT
CDR3: CSVDKGAIMNTEAFF

size: -
J: TRBJ2-1
V: TRBV7-2
D: TRBD2
DNA: TGTGCCAGCAGCTTAGTTACCGGGGGGGAAGGGAATGAGCAGTTCTTC
CDR3: CASSLVTGGEGNEQFF

size: -
J: TRBJ2-1
V: TRBV20-1
D: -
DNA: TGCAGTGCTAGAGATACCTCCGGGGGGCAGAATGAGCAGTTCTTC
CDR3: CSARDTSGGQNEQFF

size: few
J: TRBJ2-5
V: TRBV6-5
D: TRBD2
DNA: TGTGCCAGCAGTTACTATGCGGGGGGCGGCGAAGAGACCCAGTACTTC
CDR3: CASSYYAGGGEETQYF

size: -
J: TRBJ2-1
V: TRBV20-1
D: -
DNA: TGCAGTGCCGCGACAGGTAATGAGCAGTTCTTC
CDR3: CSAATGNEQFF

size: -
J: TRBJ2-5
V: TRBV4-2
D: -
DNA: TGTGCCAGCAGCGGAGGGGGGACCCAGTACTTC
CDR3: CASSGGGTQYF

size: -
J: TRBJ1-3
V: TRBV10-3
D: TRBD1
DNA: TGTGCCATCGGCGGACAGGGGAATGATTTGGGAAACACCATATATTTT
CDR3: CAIGGQGNDLGNTIYF

size: few
J: TRBJ1-3
V: TRBV11-2
D: TRBD1
DNA: TGTGCCAGCAGCTTCCTTCGGACAGGGGAGGCCTCTGGAAACACCATATATTTT
CDR3: CASSFLRTGEASGNTIYF

size: once
J: TRBJ2-3
V: TRBV29-1
D: -
DNA: TGCAGCGTTGACTCGACCAACGCAGATACGCAGTATTTT
CDR3: CSVDSTNADTQYF

size: -
J: TRBJ1-1
V: TRBV21-1
D: -
DNA: TGTGCCAAATTGACAGGGGGGATCACTGAAGCTTTCTTT
CDR3: CAKLTGGITEAFF

size: -
J: TRBJ2-7
V: TRBV20-1
D: TRBD2
DNA: TGCAGTGCTAGAGGGACTAGGGACTCCTACGAGCAGTACTTC
CDR3: CSARGTRDSYEQYF

size: -
J: TRBJ2-3
V: TRBV6-2/TRBV6-3
D: -
DNA: TGTGCCAGCAGTTTGTCCGGGACTTTCACAGATACGCAGTATTTT
CDR3: CASSLSGTFTDTQYF

size: -
J: TRBJ2-1
V: TRBV5-1
D: TRBD2
DNA: TGCGCCAGCAGCTGGGGGGGACTAGCCAACAATGAGCAGTTCTTC
CDR3: CASSWGGLANNEQFF

size: many
J: TRBJ2-7
V: TRBV3-1
D: -
DNA: TGTGCCAGCAGCCCTCAATCCTACGAGCAGTACTTC
CDR3: CASSPQSYEQYF